This T cell receptor beta chain was recovered during a study of T cell repertoires in ileal Crohn's disease. Overall study: Patients had a median roughly 8-year disease duration, and over 30% were active smokers.

With 0 bases clipped from V and 7 bases from J, the junction kept 6 bases outside the gene matches. The CDR3 length is 14 residues. CDR1 SGDLS and CDR2 YYNGEE come from the germline V gene. Profiling relied on immunoSEQ multiplex PCR, and the TCRdb table lists in-frame clones only, not all of them. The data hold roughly 60,000 clones, with around 90% observed a single time. Concerning this clone itself: The antigen remains undetermined.

Study observations and caveats: Sorted CD8 T cells held more high-frequency clones than CD4.

This sample's time point: neoterminal ileum biopsy at postoperative endoscopy, about 6 months after surgery. V gene TRBV9 combines with J gene TRBJ1-2; 7 positions match TRBD1. This receptor was taken from an adult with Crohn's disease. The sample taken for sequencing was ileal tissue. CDR3 sequence reads: CASSVGQGSRGYTF. CDR3 nucleotides: TGTGCCAGCAGCGTAGGACAGGGATCGCGTGGCTACACCTTC.